The 27 T cell receptor beta chains below all came from one sample that was sequenced in a study of blood T cells in healthy people across ages. A sample-barcoded 5' primer and a J-beta primer mix were used in a second PCR of about 7 to 11 cycles. From the 5' RACE reads, TCRdb called clonotypes with MiXCR, one entry per CDR3 protein. The data hold 1.5 million to 2 million distinct CDR3 sequences, with around 40% observed a single time. The sequenced material came from blood. The receptors stem from a human donor in good health.

The rearrangement uses TRBV4-3 and TRBJ2-3, with 9 bases aligning to TRBD2. The CDR3 is 15 residues long. Germline V gives CDR1 LGHNA, CDR2 YSLEER. Unmatched junction bases numbered 5, after V lost 5 bases and J lost 2 bases. The CDR3 reads CASSNSGGDTDTQYF. DNA of the CDR3: TGCGCCAGCAGCAATAGCGGGGGCGACACAGATACGCAGTATTTT.

V usage is TRBV20-1 and J usage is TRBJ1-1, with D uncertain. Germline assignment: CDR1 DFQATT and CDR2 SNEGSKA (reference sequence). Trimming removed 5 bases from V and 4 bases from J, with 11 bases in between. CDR3 length equals 12 residues. The CDR3 loop reads CSAGPAGTEAFF. CDR3 DNA sequence: TGCAGTGCTGGTCCCGCGGGCACTGAAGCTTTCTTT.

The gene calls are TRBV6-5 and TRBJ2-3, with D unclear. The CDR3 spans 16 residues. Trimming removed 5 bases at V and 0 bases at J, with 15 bases between. Germline values: CDR1 MNHEY, CDR2 SVGAGI. CDR3 loop: CASSPRTDSSTDTQYF. The DNA for the CDR3 is TGTGCCAGCAGTCCTCGGACGGATTCTAGCACAGATACGCAGTATTTT.

This chain connects TRBV29-1 to TRBJ1-4; unclear D gene. V dropped 1 base and J dropped 4 bases, with 7 bases sitting between them. Per the germline V gene, CDR1 is SQVTM and CDR2 is ANQGSEA. The length of the CDR3 is 13 residues. The CDR3 region has the DNA TGCAGCGTTGAAGGGTCCGGTAATGAAAAACTGTTTTTT. This translates into CSVEGSGNEKLFF.

A few counts support this clonotype. The rearrangement joins TRBV6-1 to TRBJ1-4; D is ambiguous. Germline V CDR1 and CDR2: MNHNS, SASEGT. CDR3 length: 16 amino acids. V was shortened by 1 base and J by 0 bases, with 9 bases between the two germline ends. For the CDR3, the DNA is TGTGCCAGCAGTGAAGGGGTACCTGCAACTAATGAAAAACTGTTTTTT. It encodes CASSEGVPATNEKLFF.

This clonotype has only a few counts. The chain carries TRBV20-1 and TRBJ1-6; 7 bases match TRBD1. The ends lost 7 bases at V and 10 bases at J; junction bases unmatched: 13. Germline lookup yields CDR1 DFQATT and CDR2 SNEGSKA (reference sequence). There are 14 residues in the CDR3. The CDR3 nucleotides read TGCAGTGTTATAACACAGGGGAGGAACTCACCCCTCCACTTT. Encoded protein: CSVITQGRNSPLHF.

The rearrangement uses TRBV4-3 and TRBJ2-5, with 9 bases that match TRBD2. The V gene's germline CDR1 is LGHNA and CDR2 YSLEER. This CDR3 comprises 19 residues. Trimming at V came to 3 bases and at J to 4 bases, leaving 18 bases not matched to a gene. CDR3 region: CASSHVFSGGRGAGETQYF. DNA for the CDR3: TGCGCCAGCAGCCATGTCTTCAGCGGGGGGCGGGGGGCGGGAGAGACCCAGTACTTC.

The V and J genes are TRBV4-3 and TRBJ2-3, with 9 bases aligning to TRBD2. Germline CDR1 is LGHNA and CDR2 is YSLEER. The CDR3 is 16 residues long. Trimming cost V 0 bases and J 7 bases; bases outside gene matches: 8. CDR3 nucleotide sequence: TGCGCCAGCAGCCAAGATGCGGGGGGGACCGGGAATACGCAGTATTTT. Its protein product is CASSQDAGGTGNTQYF.

The chain employs TRBV7-2 and TRBJ1-4; 7 bases agree with TRBD1. The CDR3 sequence is 14 residues long. V lost 5 bases, J lost 5 bases, and 5 bases stayed unmatched. The germline CDR1 and CDR2 sequences are SGHTA and FQGNSA. Written as DNA, the CDR3 is TGTGCCAGCAGCCGGGACAGCGAGAATGAAAAACTGTTTTTT. Protein: CASSRDSENEKLFF. Combining the CDR3 with reference TRBV7-2 and TRBJ1-4 gives the whole variable domain GAGVSQSPSNKVTEKGKDVELRCDPISGHTALYWYRQSLGQGLEFLIYFQGNSAPDKSGLPSDRFSAERTGGSVSTLTIQRTQQEDSAVYLCASSRDSENEKLFFGSGTQLSVL.

This clonotype was recorded a few times. The chain is built from TRBV7-3 and TRBJ2-1; D is uncertain. Between the trimmed V and J ends, which lost 5 bases and 0 bases, there was a span of 20 bases. The CDR3 contains 18 residues. The germline gives CDR1 SGHTA, CDR2 FQGTGA. The CDR3 region is CASSLHPSERSSYNEQFF. CDR3 coding DNA: TGTGCCAGCAGCCTCCACCCCTCAGAGAGGAGCTCCTACAATGAGCAGTTCTTC.

This clonotype has only one observation. One base away lies a much larger clone, so this may be a sequencing read error. This rearrangement joins TRBV28 to TRBJ1-2; D is ambiguous. The germline gives CDR1 MDHEN, CDR2 SYDVKM. The CDR3 is 12 residues long. The CDR3 DNA follows: TGTGCCAGCTGTTTGTGGGGCTATGGCTACACCTTC. Amino acids: CASCLWGYGYTF.

The chain has TRBV7-9 and TRBJ2-7; no firm D call. CDR1 SEHNR and CDR2 FQNEAQ come from the germline V gene (reference sequence). Trimming shortened V by 5 bases and J by 5 bases, and 13 bases separated the two germline ends. The CDR3 totals 13 residues. CDR3 region: CASSPNVGHEQYF. CDR3 DNA: TGTGCCAGCAGCCCCAACGTAGGCCACGAGCAGTACTTC.

The CDR3 spells CASSPLSTGAVEKLFF. CDR3 in DNA: TGTGCCAGCTCACCACTATCGACAGGGGCAGTAGAAAAACTGTTTTTT. This chain joins TRBV18 and TRBJ1-4; 8 nucleotides line up with TRBD1. Unmatched junction bases numbered 9, after V lost 1 base and J lost 8 bases. This CDR3 contains 16 residues. Germline assignment: CDR1 KGHSH and CDR2 LQKENI.

About this clonotype: The junction departs from the called germline gene at one end, perhaps through a read error. The rearrangement uses TRBV4-1 and TRBJ2-3; 7 nucleotides match TRBD1. Germline V lookup: CDR1 MGHRA, CDR2 YSYEKL. The CDR3 has 16 residues. As DNA, the CDR3 is TGCGCCGGCAGCCAAAGCCAAGGGGGCAGTACAGATACGCAGTATTTT. Its translation: CAGSQSQGGSTDTQYF.

J is TRBJ1-1 and V is TRBV7-2; D call uncertain. Per the germline V gene, CDR1 is SGHTA and CDR2 is FQGNSA. V was trimmed by 0 bases and J by 4 bases, leaving 6 bases between them. CDR3 size: 13 residues. The CDR3 here is CASSLAVITEAFF. CDR3 nucleotide sequence: TGTGCCAGCAGCTTAGCTGTAATCACTGAAGCTTTCTTT.

The V gene is TRBV2, the J gene TRBJ2-1, with D possibly matching TRBD2 (5 bases). V was pared by 6 bases and J by 9 bases, with 6 bases between. The germline gives CDR1 SNHLY, CDR2 FYNNEI. The CDR3 extends over 10 amino acids. In DNA form, the CDR3 reads TGTGCCAGCAGAGGAGGTGAGCAGTTCTTC. Protein sequence: CASRGGEQFF.

This clonotype was counted only a few times. The chain links TRBV12-3 or TRBV12-4 to TRBJ2-1; the D gene is possibly TRBD1 (5 bases). This CDR3 region has 14 residues. V was cut by 2 bases and J by 6 bases, with 11 bases left in between. CDR3 sequence (DNA): TGTGCCAGCAGTTTAATTCTGGGGCTCAATGAGCAGTTCTTC. Its protein is CASSLILGLNEQFF.

This clonotype was detected ten times or more. The junction departs from the called germline gene at one end, perhaps through a read error. The rearrangement links TRBV7-7 to TRBJ2-7, with D possibly being TRBD1 (5 bases). CDR3 size: 13 residues. Germline V gives CDR1 SSHAT, CDR2 FNYEAQ (reference sequence). CDR3 DNA: TGTGCTAGCAGCTTAGGTGGACAAGACGAGCAGTACTTC. It specifies CASSLGGQDEQYF.

This clonotype was detected only a few times. The chain combines TRBV12-3 or TRBV12-4 with TRBJ2-3; tentative D call: TRBD2 (5 bases). V lost 3 bases to trimming and J lost 6 bases, with 13 bases between them. The CDR3 has 14 amino acids. The DNA of the CDR3 is TGTGCCAGCAGTTTCCCGGGATCCGGGGATACGCAGTATTTT. It specifies CASSFPGSGDTQYF.

Here the CDR3 reads CASSSGGLVYNEQFF. CDR3 in DNA: TGTGCCAGCAGCTCCGGGGGGCTGGTCTACAATGAGCAGTTCTTC. J is TRBJ2-1 and V is TRBV7-2; D possibly corresponds to TRBD2 (7 bases). Germline V gene sequence: CDR1 SGHTA, CDR2 FQGNSA. This CDR3 has 15 residues. Trimming took 4 bases from V and 3 from J, leaving 13 bases between them. Full variable domain (outside the CDR3, taken from reference TRBV7-2 and TRBJ2-1): GAGVSQSPSNKVTEKGKDVELRCDPISGHTALYWYRQSLGQGLEFLIYFQGNSAPDKSGLPSDRFSAERTGGSVSTLTIQRTQQEDSAVYLCASSSGGLVYNEQFFGPGTRLTVL.

This clonotype was counted ten times or more. A much larger clone differs from this one at a single base, so this may be a read error. V usage is TRBV6-2 or TRBV6-3 and J usage is TRBJ2-7; a possible D gene is TRBD1 (5 bases). CDR3 length equals 13 residues. V was shortened by 6 bases and J by 0 bases, with 9 bases between the two germline ends. CDR1 and CDR2 (germline): MNHEY, SVGEGT. CDR3 sequence: CASSIDSSYEQYF. The CDR3 DNA reads as TGTGCCAGCAGCATAGACAGCTCCTACGAGCAGTACTTC.

The chain combines TRBV28 with TRBJ1-2; 9 nucleotides line up with TRBD1. CDR3 size: 18 residues. Germline V CDR1 and CDR2: MDHEN, SYDVKM. The junction had 18 bases not matched to a gene; V was cut back by 4 bases and J by 6 bases. CDR3 sequence: CASSSPRDRVSRFDGYTF. CDR3 bases: TGTGCCAGCAGTTCCCCCCGGGACAGGGTGTCTCGGTTCGATGGCTACACCTTC.

This clonotype was counted many times. The CDR3 loop reads CASSLTVVSQPQHF. CDR3 DNA: TGTGCCAGCAGCTTAACTGTGGTTTCCCAGCCCCAGCATTTT. The chain recombines TRBV7-2 with TRBJ1-5, with unresolved D. With 2 bases removed from V and 7 bases from J, the gap between germline ends came to 12 bases. Germline assignment: CDR1 SGHTA and CDR2 FQGNSA. The CDR3 consists of 14 residues.

This clonotype was picked up a small number of times. J is TRBJ2-7 and V is TRBV6-1; 12 bases match TRBD2. Unmatched junction bases numbered 14, after V lost 8 bases and J lost 3 bases. The CDR3 is made up of 17 amino acids. Germline V CDR1 and CDR2: MNHNS, SASEGT. The CDR3: CASSSGTSGSGDYEQYF. CDR3 DNA sequence: TGTGCCAGCTCGTCCGGGACTAGCGGGTCAGGAGACTACGAGCAGTACTTC.

Ten or more counts support this clonotype. The chain combines TRBV12-3 or TRBV12-4 with TRBJ1-2; D remains ambiguous. The CDR3 is made up of 12 amino acids. V lost 5 bases, J lost 3 bases, and 7 bases lay in between. The CDR3 loop is CASSPSDYGYTF. The CDR3 nucleotides read TGTGCCAGCAGTCCGAGTGACTATGGCTACACCTTC.

V and J are TRBV7-9 and TRBJ1-4, with 7 bases matching TRBD1. Germline-derived CDR1 and CDR2 are SEHNR and FQNEAQ (reference sequence). V was pared by 4 bases and J by 0 bases, with 5 bases of the junction left unmatched. The CDR3 is made up of 16 amino acids. CDR3 region: CASSSGQLATNEKLFF. The CDR3 DNA follows: TGTGCCAGCAGCTCGGGACAGCTTGCAACTAATGAAAAACTGTTTTTT.

In its sample, this clonotype was seen a few times. V usage is TRBV7-2 and J usage is TRBJ2-3, with D possibly matching TRBD2 (6 bases). The CDR3 has 14 amino acids. Germline V gene lookup returns CDR1 SGHTA and CDR2 FQGNSA. The germline V and J ends were trimmed by 2 bases and 1 base, with 7 bases remaining between them. The CDR3 sequence is CASSLWEGTDTQYF. CDR3 nucleotide sequence: TGTGCCAGCAGCTTATGGGAGGGCACAGATACGCAGTATTTT. Using reference TRBV7-2 and TRBJ2-3 for the parts outside the CDR3, the full variable domain is GAGVSQSPSNKVTEKGKDVELRCDPISGHTALYWYRQSLGQGLEFLIYFQGNSAPDKSGLPSDRFSAERTGGSVSTLTIQRTQQEDSAVYLCASSLWEGTDTQYFGPGTRLTVL.